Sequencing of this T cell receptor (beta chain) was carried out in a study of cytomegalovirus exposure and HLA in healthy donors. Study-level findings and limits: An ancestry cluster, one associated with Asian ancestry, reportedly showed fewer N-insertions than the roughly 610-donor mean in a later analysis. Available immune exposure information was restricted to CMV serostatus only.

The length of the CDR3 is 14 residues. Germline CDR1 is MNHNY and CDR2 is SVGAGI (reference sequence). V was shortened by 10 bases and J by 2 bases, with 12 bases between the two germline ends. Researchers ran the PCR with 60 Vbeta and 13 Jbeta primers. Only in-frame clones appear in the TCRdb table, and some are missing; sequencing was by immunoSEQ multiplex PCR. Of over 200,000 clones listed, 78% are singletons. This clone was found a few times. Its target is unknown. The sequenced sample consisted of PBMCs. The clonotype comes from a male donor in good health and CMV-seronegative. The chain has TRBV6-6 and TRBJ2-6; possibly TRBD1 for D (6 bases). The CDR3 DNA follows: TGTGCCATTTGGACAGAGGCTGGGGCCAACGTCCTGACTTTC. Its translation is CAIWTEAGANVLTF.